What follows describes a single T cell receptor beta chain. Its antigen is currently unknown. This entry belongs to a study of T cell responses to AZD1222 COVID-19 vaccine. Study-wide findings and caveats: Unmutated variant regions reportedly attract nearly half of all spike-specific TCRs. CD4 TCRs associated with vaccination spanned spike, dominating at 160-218 and 743-854. Donor demographics were predominantly white British with a female majority; clonal diversity may be underestimated.

The protocol was immunoSEQ multiplex PCR, while the TCRdb copy is restricted to in-frame clones and leaves out a portion. The repertoire holds around 250,000 clones, with 80% to 95% as singletons. The CDR3 consists of 12 residues. Trimming pared 6 bases from V and 11 bases from J, leaving 14 bases between. Looked up from germline, CDR1 is SGHAT and CDR2 is FQNNGV. The clonotype originates from an adult in good health. The source was peripheral blood, collected on day 0 of AZD1222 vaccination. The V and J genes are TRBV11-2 and TRBJ2-1; tentative D call: TRBD1 (5 bases). As DNA, the CDR3 is TGTGCCAGCAGGTTCACAGGACGCCAGCAGTTCTTC. Protein sequence: CASRFTGRQQFF.